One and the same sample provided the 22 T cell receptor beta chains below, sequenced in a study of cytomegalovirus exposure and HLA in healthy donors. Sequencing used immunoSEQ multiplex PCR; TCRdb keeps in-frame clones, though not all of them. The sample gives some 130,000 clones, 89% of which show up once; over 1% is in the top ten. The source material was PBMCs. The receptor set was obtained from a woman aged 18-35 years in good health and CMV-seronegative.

DNA for the CDR3: TGTGCTAGTGGCGACAGGGACCTGAACACTGAAGCTTTCTTT. Protein: CASGDRDLNTEAFF. This chain uses TRBV12-5 with TRBJ1-1; 7 bases match TRBD1. V shed 6 bases, J shed 0 bases, and the junction held 4 bases outside the gene matches. This CDR3 spans 14 amino acids. In germline, CDR1 is LGHNT, CDR2 FRNRAP.

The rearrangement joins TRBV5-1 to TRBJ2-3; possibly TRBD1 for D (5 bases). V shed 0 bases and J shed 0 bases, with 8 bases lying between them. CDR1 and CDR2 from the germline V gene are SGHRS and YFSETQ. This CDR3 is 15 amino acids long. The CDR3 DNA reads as TGCGCCAGCAGCTTGGTCAGGGTTAGCACAGATACGCAGTATTTT. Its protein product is CASSLVRVSTDTQYF.

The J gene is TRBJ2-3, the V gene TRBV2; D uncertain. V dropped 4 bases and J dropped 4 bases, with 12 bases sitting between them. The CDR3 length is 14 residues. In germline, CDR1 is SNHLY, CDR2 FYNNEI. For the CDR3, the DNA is TGTGCCAGCAGTGGCTGGGTAGCATCAGATACGCAGTATTTT. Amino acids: CASSGWVASDTQYF.

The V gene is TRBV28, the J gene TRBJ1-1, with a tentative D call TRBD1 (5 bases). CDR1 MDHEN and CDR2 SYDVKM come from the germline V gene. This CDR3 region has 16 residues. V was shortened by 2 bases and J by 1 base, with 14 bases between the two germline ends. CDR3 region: CASSLGATKENTEAFF. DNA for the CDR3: TGTGCCAGCAGTTTAGGGGCGACAAAGGAGAACACTGAAGCTTTCTTT.

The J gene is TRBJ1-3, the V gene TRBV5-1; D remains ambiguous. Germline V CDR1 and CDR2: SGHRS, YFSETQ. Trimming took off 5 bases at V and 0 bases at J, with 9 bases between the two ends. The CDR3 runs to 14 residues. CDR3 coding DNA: TGCGCCAGCAGGATGGAGAGCTCTGGAAACACCATATATTTT. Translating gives CASRMESSGNTIYF.

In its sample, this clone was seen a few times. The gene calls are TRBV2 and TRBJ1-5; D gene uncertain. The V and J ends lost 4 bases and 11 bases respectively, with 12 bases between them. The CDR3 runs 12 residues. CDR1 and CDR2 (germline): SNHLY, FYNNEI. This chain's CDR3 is CASSGDLRAQHF. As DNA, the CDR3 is TGTGCCAGCAGTGGAGACCTGCGGGCCCAGCATTTT.

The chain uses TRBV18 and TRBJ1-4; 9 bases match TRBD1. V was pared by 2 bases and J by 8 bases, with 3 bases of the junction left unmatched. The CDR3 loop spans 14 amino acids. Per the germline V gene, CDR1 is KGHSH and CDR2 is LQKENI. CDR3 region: CASSPRDRAEKLFF. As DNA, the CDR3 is TGTGCCAGCTCACCAAGGGACAGGGCCGAAAAACTGTTTTTT.

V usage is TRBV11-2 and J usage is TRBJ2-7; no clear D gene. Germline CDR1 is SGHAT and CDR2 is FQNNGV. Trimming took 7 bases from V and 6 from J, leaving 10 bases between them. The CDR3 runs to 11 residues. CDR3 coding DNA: TGTGCCAGCACCCCACCGGGCGAGCAGTACTTC. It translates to CASTPPGEQYF.

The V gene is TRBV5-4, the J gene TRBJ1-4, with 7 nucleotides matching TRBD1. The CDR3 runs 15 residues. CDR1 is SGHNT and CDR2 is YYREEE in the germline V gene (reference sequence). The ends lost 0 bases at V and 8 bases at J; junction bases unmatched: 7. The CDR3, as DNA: TGTGCCAGCAGCTTGGACCGGGACAGTAGAGAAAAACTGTTTTTT. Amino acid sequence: CASSLDRDSREKLFF.

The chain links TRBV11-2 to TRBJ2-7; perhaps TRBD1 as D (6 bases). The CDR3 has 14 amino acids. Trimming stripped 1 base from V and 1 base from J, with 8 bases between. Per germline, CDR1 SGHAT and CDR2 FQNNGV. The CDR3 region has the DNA TGTGCCAGCAGCTTAGGCAGGGGATCCTACGAGCAGTACTTC. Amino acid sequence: CASSLGRGSYEQYF.

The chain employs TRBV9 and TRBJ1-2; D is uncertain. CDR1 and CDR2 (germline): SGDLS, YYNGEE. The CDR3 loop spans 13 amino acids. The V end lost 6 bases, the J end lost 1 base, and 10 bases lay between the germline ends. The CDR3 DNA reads TGTGCCAGCACAGGCACAAGTAACTATGGCTACACCTTC. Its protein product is CASTGTSNYGYTF.

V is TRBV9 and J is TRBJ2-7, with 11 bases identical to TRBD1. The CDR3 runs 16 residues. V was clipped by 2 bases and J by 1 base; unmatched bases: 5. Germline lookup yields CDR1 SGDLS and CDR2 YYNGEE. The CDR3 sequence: CASSVEGQGDSYEQYF. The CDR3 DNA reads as TGTGCCAGCAGCGTGGAGGGACAGGGGGATTCCTACGAGCAGTACTTC.

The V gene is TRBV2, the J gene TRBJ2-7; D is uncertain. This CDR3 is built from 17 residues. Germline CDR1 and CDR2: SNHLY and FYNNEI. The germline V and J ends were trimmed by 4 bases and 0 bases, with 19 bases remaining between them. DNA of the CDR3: TGTGCCAGCAGTGTTCAGCAGGTTGCCACCTACTCCTACGAGCAGTACTTC. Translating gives CASSVQQVATYSYEQYF.

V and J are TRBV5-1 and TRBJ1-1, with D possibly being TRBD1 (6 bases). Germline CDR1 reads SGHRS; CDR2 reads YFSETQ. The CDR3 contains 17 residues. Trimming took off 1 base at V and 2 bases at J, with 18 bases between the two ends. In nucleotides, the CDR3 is TGCGCCAGCAGCTTGATCCCCAGGGGAATTCCCAACACTGAAGCTTTCTTT. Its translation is CASSLIPRGIPNTEAFF.

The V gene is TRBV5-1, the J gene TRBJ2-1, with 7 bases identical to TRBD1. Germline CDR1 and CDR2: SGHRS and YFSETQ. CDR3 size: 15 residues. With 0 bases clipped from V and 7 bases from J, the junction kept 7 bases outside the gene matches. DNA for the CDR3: TGCGCCAGCAGCTTGGTGGGACAGACTTGGAATGAGCAGTTCTTC. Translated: CASSLVGQTWNEQFF.

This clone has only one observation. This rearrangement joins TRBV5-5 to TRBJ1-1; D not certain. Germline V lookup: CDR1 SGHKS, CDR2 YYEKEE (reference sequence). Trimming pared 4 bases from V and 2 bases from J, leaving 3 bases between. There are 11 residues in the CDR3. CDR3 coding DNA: TGTGCCAGCAGCCCAAACACTGAAGCTTTCTTT. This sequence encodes CASSPNTEAFF. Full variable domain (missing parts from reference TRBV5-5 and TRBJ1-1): DAGVTQSPTHLIKTRGQQVTLRCSPISGHKSVSWYQQVLGQGPQFIFQYYEKEERGRGNFPDRFSARQFPNYSSELNVNALLLGDSALYLCASSPNTEAFFGQGTRLTVV.

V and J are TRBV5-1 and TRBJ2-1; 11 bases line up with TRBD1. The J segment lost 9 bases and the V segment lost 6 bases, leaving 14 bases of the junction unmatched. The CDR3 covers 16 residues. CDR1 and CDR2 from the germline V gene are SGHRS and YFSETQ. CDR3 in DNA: TGCGCCAGCAAACTAAACACCGGGACAGGGGGGGTTGAGCAGTTCTTC. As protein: CASKLNTGTGGVEQFF.

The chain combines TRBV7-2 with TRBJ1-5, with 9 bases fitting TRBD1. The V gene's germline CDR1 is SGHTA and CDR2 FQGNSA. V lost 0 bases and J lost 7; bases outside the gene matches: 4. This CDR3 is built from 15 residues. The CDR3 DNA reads TGTGCCAGCAGCTTAGCCGTGACAGGGGGGCAGCCCCAGCATTTT. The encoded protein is CASSLAVTGGQPQHF.

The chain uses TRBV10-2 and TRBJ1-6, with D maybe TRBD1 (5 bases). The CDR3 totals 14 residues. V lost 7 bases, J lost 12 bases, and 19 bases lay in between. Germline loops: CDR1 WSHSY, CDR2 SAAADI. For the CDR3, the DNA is TGCGCCAGCACCCCCGGGGGTGGGTTCGGACCCCTCCACTTT. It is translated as CASTPGGGFGPLHF.

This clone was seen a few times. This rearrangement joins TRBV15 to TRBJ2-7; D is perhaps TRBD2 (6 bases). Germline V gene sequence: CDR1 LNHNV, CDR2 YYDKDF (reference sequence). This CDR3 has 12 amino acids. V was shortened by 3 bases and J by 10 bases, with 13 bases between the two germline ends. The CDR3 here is CATSSWGTSQYF. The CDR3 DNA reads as TGTGCCACCAGCAGTTGGGGGACTTCTCAGTACTTC.

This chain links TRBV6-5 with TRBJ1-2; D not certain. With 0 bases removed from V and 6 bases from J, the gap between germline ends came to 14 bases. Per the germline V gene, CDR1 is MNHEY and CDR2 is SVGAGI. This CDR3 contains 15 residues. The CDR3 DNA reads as TGTGCCAGCAGTTACTCGAGCGGGGTACGGGATGGCTACACCTTC. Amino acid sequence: CASSYSSGVRDGYTF.

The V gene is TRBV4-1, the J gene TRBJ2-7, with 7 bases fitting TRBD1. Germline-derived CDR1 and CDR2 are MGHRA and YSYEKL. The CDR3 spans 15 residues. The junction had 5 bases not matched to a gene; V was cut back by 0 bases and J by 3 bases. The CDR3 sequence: CASSQETGDLYEQYF. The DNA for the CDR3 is TGCGCCAGCAGCCAAGAAACAGGGGATCTCTACGAGCAGTACTTC.